The 6 T cell receptor beta chains below were found in one sample sequenced in a study of early T cells in non-severe SARS-CoV-2 infection. TCRdb passed the 5' RACE reads through MiXCR, listing each CDR3 protein once. The repertoire has fewer than 80,000 distinct CDR3 sequences, roughly 13% of them found once; the top ten carry approximately 5.2%. Sequenced input: whole blood. Receptors were obtained from an adult who was a healthcare worker with PCR-confirmed SARS-CoV-2 infection or an uninfected control (not recorded which).

This clonotype was seen ten or more times. The chain couples TRBV29-1 to TRBJ1-3; the D gene is possibly TRBD1 (5 bases). V was pared by 1 base and J by 6 bases, with 7 bases between. The CDR3 is 12 amino acids. Germline V gene sequence: CDR1 SQVTM, CDR2 ANQGSEA. In nucleotides, the CDR3 is TGCAGCGTTGAAGGACAGCTAAACACCATATATTTT. Its protein is CSVEGQLNTIYF. Full variable domain (missing parts from reference TRBV29-1 and TRBJ1-3): SAVISQKPSRDICQRGTSLTIQCQVDSQVTMMFWYRQQPGQSLTLIATANQGSEATYESGFVIDKFPISRPNLTFSTLTVSNMSPEDSSIYLCSVEGQLNTIYFGEGSWLTVV.

This clonotype was seen many times. The V and J genes are TRBV9 and TRBJ2-1, with 10 bases aligning to TRBD2. The CDR3 is 15 residues long. From germline, CDR1 is SGDLS and CDR2 YYNGEE. Losses at the gene ends were 5 bases for V and 3 bases for J; bases not matched to a gene: 5. For the CDR3, the DNA is TGTGCCAGCAGTCTTAGCGGGGGGCACTACAATGAGCAGTTCTTC. Translated, it gives CASSLSGGHYNEQFF. The complete variable domain, with remaining parts taken from reference TRBV9 and TRBJ2-1, reads DSGVTQTPKHLITATGQRVTLRCSPRSGDLSVYWYQQSLDQGLQFLIQYYNGEERAKGNILERFSAQQFPDLHSELNLSSLELGDSALYFCASSLSGGHYNEQFFGPGTRLTVL.

This clonotype was picked up a small number of times. The V and J genes are TRBV2 and TRBJ2-2; D gene uncertain. Trimming took 8 bases from V and 6 from J, leaving 7 bases between them. This CDR3 has 11 amino acids. Germline-derived CDR1 and CDR2 are SNHLY and FYNNEI. CDR3 sequence: CASLVSGELFF. The CDR3, as DNA: TGTGCCAGCTTAGTATCCGGGGAGCTGTTTTTT.

The rearrangement uses TRBV10-3 and TRBJ2-3, with no clear D. This CDR3 spans 12 amino acids. Germline values: CDR1 ENHRY, CDR2 SYGVKD. V lost 4 bases and J 0 bases, leaving 2 bases between the germline ends. The CDR3 protein is CAISVSTDTQYF. CDR3 nucleotide sequence: TGTGCCATCAGTGTAAGCACAGATACGCAGTATTTT.

This clonotype was seen a handful of times. CDR3 nucleotides: TGTGCCAGCAGTCCCGGACTAGCGGACCACAATGAGCAGTTCTTC. Protein sequence: CASSPGLADHNEQFF. The chain uses TRBV6-4 and TRBJ2-1; 10 nucleotides line up with TRBD2. V shed 5 bases and J 5 bases; nucleotides not matched to a gene: 6. The CDR3 spans 15 residues. Germline-derived CDR1 and CDR2 are MRHNA and SNTAGT.

This clonotype has at least ten counts. The rearrangement links TRBV2 to TRBJ1-1; D unclear. V lost 3 bases and J lost 3, with 11 bases in between. This CDR3 has 14 amino acids. Germline values: CDR1 SNHLY, CDR2 FYNNEI. The CDR3 loop is CASSDGISDTEAFF. CDR3 in DNA: TGTGCCAGCAGTGACGGGATCAGTGACACTGAAGCTTTCTTT.